Below, one TCR beta chain is given with its context. This entry is derived from a study of OX40 agonist ivuxolimab in advanced cancers. Germline loops: CDR1 LNHNV, CDR2 YYDKDF (reference sequence). The CDR3 has 15 residues. Trimming shortened V by 0 bases and J by 5 bases, and 11 bases separated the two germline ends. The table came from immunoSEQ multiplex PCR; TCRdb's copy has only in-frame clones and leaves some out. The table lists over 55,000 clones, around nine tenths of them singletons. This specimen was CD4+ or CD8+ T cells sorted from blood, taken in a trial of the OX40 agonist ivuxolimab. The origin of this receptor is an adult with an advanced solid tumor such as melanoma, head and neck, liver or kidney cancer. This sequence joins TRBV15 and TRBJ1-5; D remains ambiguous. CDR3 sequence reads: CATSRDMQDYQPQHF. For the CDR3, the DNA is TGTGCCACCAGCAGAGATATGCAGGACTATCAGCCCCAGCATTTT.